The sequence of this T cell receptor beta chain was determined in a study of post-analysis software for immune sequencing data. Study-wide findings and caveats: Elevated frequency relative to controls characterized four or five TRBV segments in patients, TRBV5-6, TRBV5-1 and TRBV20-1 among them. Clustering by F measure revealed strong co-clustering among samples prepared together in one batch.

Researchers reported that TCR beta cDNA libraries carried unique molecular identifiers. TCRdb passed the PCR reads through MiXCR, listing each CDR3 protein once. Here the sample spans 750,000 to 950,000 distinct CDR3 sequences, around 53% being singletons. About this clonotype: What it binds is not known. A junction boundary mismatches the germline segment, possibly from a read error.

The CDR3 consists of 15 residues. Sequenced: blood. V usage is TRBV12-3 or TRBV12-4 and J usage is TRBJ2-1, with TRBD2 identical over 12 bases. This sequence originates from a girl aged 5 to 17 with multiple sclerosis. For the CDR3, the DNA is TGCGCCACCCTGACTAGCGGGAGTACCTACAATGAGCAGTTCTTC. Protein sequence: CATLTSGSTYNEQFF.